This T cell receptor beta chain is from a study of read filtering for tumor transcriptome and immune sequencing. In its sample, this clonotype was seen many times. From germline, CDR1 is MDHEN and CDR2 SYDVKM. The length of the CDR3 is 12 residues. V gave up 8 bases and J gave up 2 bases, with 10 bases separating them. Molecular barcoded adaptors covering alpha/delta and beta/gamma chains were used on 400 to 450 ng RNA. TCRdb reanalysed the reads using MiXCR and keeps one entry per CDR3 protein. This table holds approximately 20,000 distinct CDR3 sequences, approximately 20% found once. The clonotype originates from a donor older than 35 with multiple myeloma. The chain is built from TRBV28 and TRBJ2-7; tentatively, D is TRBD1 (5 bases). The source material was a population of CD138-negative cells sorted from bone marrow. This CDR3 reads CASGPRAYEQYF. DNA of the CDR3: TGTGCCAGCGGGCCCAGGGCCTACGAGCAGTACTTC.